In this sample, the clone carrying this TCR beta chain turned up many times. The antigen remains undetermined. TCRdb reprocessed the 5' RACE reads via MiXCR and lists one record per CDR3 protein. The repertoire holds 450,000 to 550,000 distinct CDR3 sequences, with about 5.2% as singletons. This specimen belongs to a study of CD8 T cells in ankylosing spondylitis. The study, taken as a whole, reports: What seemed typical of ankylosing spondylitis blood was a TCR beta motif built from eight highly homologous variants. Enrichment of disease-linked clones was reportedly significant in matched ankylosing spondylitis synovial fluid.

J was trimmed by 0 bases and V by 6 bases; bases with no gene match: 9. CDR1 SNHLY and CDR2 FYNNEI come from the germline V gene. There are 18 residues in the CDR3. Input material: blood, either unsorted or a sorted T cell fraction (not recorded which). This sequence joins TRBV2 and TRBJ2-3, with TRBD2 matching over 13 bases. The TCR was taken from a male donor with ankylosing spondylitis. CDR3 sequence reads: CASSSWTSGGRSTDTQYF. The DNA of the CDR3 is TGTGCCAGCAGCTCATGGACTAGCGGGGGCCGTAGCACAGATACGCAGTATTTT. Using reference TRBV2 and TRBJ2-3 for the parts outside the CDR3, the full variable domain is EPEVTQTPSHQVTQMGQEVILRCVPISNHLYFYWYRQILGQKVEFLVSFYNNEISEKSEIFDDQFSVERPDGSNFTLKIRSTKLEDSAMYFCASSSWTSGGRSTDTQYFGPGTRLTVL.